The source of this TCR beta chain is a study of OX40 agonist ivuxolimab in advanced cancers. Broadly, across the study: Ivuxolimab, which targeted the costimulatory receptor OX40 (CD134), was an agonistic, fully human IgG2 monoclonal antibody. Intravenous ivuxolimab was administered to patients every 2 weeks at six dose levels: 0.01, 0.1, 0.3, 1.5, 3 and 10 mg/kg. Among the 52 dose-escalation patients, some 20 had hepatocellular carcinoma, approximately 15 melanoma, 9 renal cell carcinoma and 9 head and neck cancer. A male proportion of roughly 80% and a mean age of approximately 55 years, ranging from about 20 to 79, were recorded for the dose-escalation cohort. Prior anti-PD-1, anti-PD-L1 or anti-CTLA-4 therapy was permitted, and less than 45% of dose-escalation patients had received checkpoint inhibitors. Three dose-escalation patients achieved partial responses, one with hepatocellular carcinoma and two with cutaneous melanoma. The point of sequencing TCRbeta in the periphery was to test whether ivuxolimab changed TCR sequence diversity and drove clonal T-cell expansion. The monotherapy dose-escalation portion (N of about 49 patients) of the phase I ivuxolimab trial is reported in the paper.

Turning to this clone: Which antigen it targets is not known. Base qualities are not provided; no much larger clone lies one nucleotide away.

Trimming accounts for 3 bases at V and 1 base at J, while the number of junction bases matched to no gene is 15. The germline V gene specifies SGDLS as CDR1 and YYNGEE as CDR2. Including the terminal cysteine and phenylalanine, the CDR3 comprises 18 residues. Just CDR3 DNA is preserved here, 54 bases in frame from base 1. Broad study findings and their caveats: In the 0.1-3.0 mg/kg groups, partial responders were among the patients with the lowest normalized peripheral clonal expansion, particularly in CD8+ T cells. After ivuxolimab, more expanded clones were found on average in CD8+ T cells than in CD4+ T cells. Low levels of normalized T-cell clonal expansion were also seen in some patients who did not respond. The antigen specificity of the clonally expanded peripheral T cells was not determined. At doses from 0.1 to 3.0 mg/kg, clonal expansion was seen in both CD4+ and CD8+ blood T cells between baseline and week 6.

Genomic DNA was extracted from sorted cells for sequencing of the TCRbeta CDR3 region. The immunoSEQ Assay was used to sequence the TCRbeta CDR3 regions. TCRdb re-hosts the immuneACCESS table, in-frame sequences only. Its copies lack some clones; in the studies checked, an unresolved V gene accounts for under half of them, and the cause for the rest is not known. This sample has around 84,000 clones in its table, and approximately 88% of those were observed once. Jointly, the top ten make up under 7.5% of the sample. The trial excluded patients who had a history of autoimmune disease or were on systemic immunosuppression. Peripheral blood for TCR sequencing was collected from all dose cohorts at baseline, on cycle 4 day 1, and on cycle 7 day 1. The samples were taken from a phase I, first-in-human, multicenter, open-label dose-escalation trial of ivuxolimab. Adults with locally advanced or metastatic head and neck squamous cell, hepatocellular, melanoma or renal cell carcinoma were enrolled in the trial. Before TCR sequencing, CD4+ T cells and CD8+ T cells were sorted from peripheral blood as separate populations.

The specimen was CD4+ or CD8+ T cells sorted from blood, collected in a trial of the OX40 agonist ivuxolimab. The sequence came from an adult with an advanced solid tumor such as melanoma, head and neck, liver or kidney cancer. The sequence joins TRBV9 to TRBJ1-1; 7 central nucleotides agree with TRBD1. The DNA sequence is given as TGTGCCAGCAGCGCTGGGGGAGGGGGCGTTTCTCGGAACACTGAAGCTTTCTTT. Its coded protein is CASSAGGGGVSRNTEAFF.